The 22 T cell receptor beta chains given below trace back to one sample, sequenced in a study of CD8 T cells in Susac syndrome. RNA, at about 0.45 to 1 ug, was reverse transcribed with random hexamers. A single record per CDR3 protein comes from TCRdb applying MiXCR to the immunoSEQ multiplex PCR reads. The top ten clones hold around 0.21% of a sample with roughly 150,000 distinct CDR3 sequences, approximately 94% of them seen once. Sequencing used CD8+ T cells from PBMCs. Receptor source: a human donor with multiple sclerosis.

V gene TRBV7-9 combines with J gene TRBJ2-5; TRBD1 matches at 7 bases. V shed 4 bases and J 0 bases; nucleotides not matched to a gene: 8. CDR1 SEHNR and CDR2 FQNEAQ come from the germline V gene (reference sequence). The CDR3 loop spans 16 amino acids. In nucleotides, the CDR3 is TGTGCCAGCAGCTCACGGGACAGACCGTACCAAGAGACCCAGTACTTC. Its translation: CASSSRDRPYQETQYF.

This sequence joins TRBV7-9 and TRBJ2-4; the D is unclear. This CDR3 contains 11 residues. V dropped 5 bases and J dropped 9 bases, with 8 bases sitting between them. CDR1 and CDR2 (germline): SEHNR, FQNEAQ (reference sequence). Here the CDR3 reads CASSGLGIQYF. Here the CDR3 DNA reads TGTGCCAGCAGCGGGTTGGGCATTCAGTACTTC. The complete variable domain, with remaining parts taken from reference TRBV7-9 and TRBJ2-4, reads DTGVSQNPRHKITKRGQNVTFRCDPISEHNRLYWYRQTLGQGPEFLTYFQNEAQLEKSRLLSDRFSAERPKGSFSTLEIQRTEQGDSAMYLCASSGLGIQYFGAGTRLSVL.

The rearrangement joins TRBV18 to TRBJ2-7; maybe TRBD2 (6 bases). Per germline, CDR1 KGHSH and CDR2 LQKENI. The V end was cut by 2 bases, the J end by 2 bases, with 13 bases between. The CDR3 contains 15 residues. The CDR3 region has the DNA TGTGCCAGCTCACCAGGCGGGACGCCTCCCTACGAGCAGTACTTC. Amino acid sequence: CASSPGGTPPYEQYF.

A note on this clonotype: The junction shows a germline mismatch at one end, possibly a read error. The chain carries TRBV7-7 and TRBJ2-5; perhaps TRBD1 as D (6 bases). In germline, CDR1 is SSHAT, CDR2 FNYEAQ (reference sequence). CDR3 length: 12 amino acids. The CDR3 sequence: CASSPRGETQYF. CDR3 nucleotide sequence: TGTGCTAGCAGCCCGAGGGGGGAGACCCAGTACTTC.

This CDR3 reads CASSLSGRGYTF. The CDR3 bases are TGTGCCAGCAGCTTATCAGGGCGAGGCTACACCTTC. The chain links TRBV7-9 to TRBJ1-2, with D perhaps matching TRBD1 (5 bases). Between the trimmed V and J ends, which lost 2 bases and 8 bases, there was a span of 9 bases. CDR1 and CDR2 (germline): SEHNR, FQNEAQ (reference sequence). The CDR3 length is 12 residues.

This chain uses TRBV5-1 with TRBJ1-1; 8 bases match TRBD1. Germline CDR1 and CDR2: SGHRS and YFSETQ. The CDR3 is 14 amino acids. V was clipped by 6 bases and J by 1 base; unmatched bases: 5. The CDR3: CASTPDRANTEAFF. CDR3 bases: TGCGCCAGCACCCCGGACAGGGCGAACACTGAAGCTTTCTTT.

The chain employs TRBV7-9 and TRBJ2-5; 11 bases match TRBD1. The V segment lost 6 bases and the J segment 5 bases; nucleotides outside the gene matches: 5. The CDR3 covers 14 residues. Per the germline V gene, CDR1 is SEHNR and CDR2 is FQNEAQ (reference sequence). The CDR3 protein is CASSRTGGRETQYF. The DNA of the CDR3 is TGTGCCAGCAGTCGGACAGGGGGCCGGGAGACCCAGTACTTC.

The chain joins TRBV6-6 to TRBJ2-7; D assignment may be TRBD1 or TRBD2 (5 bases each). The V gene lost 5 bases and the J gene lost 6 bases, with 17 bases spanning the gap. The CDR3 covers 14 residues. From germline, CDR1 is MNHNY and CDR2 SVGAGI (reference sequence). The CDR3 DNA sequence: TGTGCCAGCAGTACAACTAGGAGTGGGGGCGAGCAGTACTTC. Translating it yields CASSTTRSGGEQYF.

This clonotype has just one count. The chain employs TRBV2 and TRBJ2-7; no clear D. Germline CDR1 is SNHLY and CDR2 is FYNNEI. The CDR3 consists of 15 residues. Between the trimmed V and J ends, which lost 1 base and 3 bases, there was a span of 13 bases. The CDR3, as DNA: TGTGCCAGCAGTGAAGTCCAGAACGCCCTCTACGAGCAGTACTTC. Protein product: CASSEVQNALYEQYF.

The V call is TRBV29-1, the J call TRBJ2-2; D perhaps matches TRBD2 (6 bases). This CDR3 comprises 17 residues. The V gene's germline CDR1 is SQVTM and CDR2 ANQGSEA. Trimming removed 0 bases from V and 4 bases from J, with 18 bases in between. The CDR3 region is CSVEDFVNLGGTGELFF. The CDR3 DNA sequence: TGCAGCGTTGAAGATTTTGTTAACTTGGGGGGCACCGGGGAGCTGTTTTTT.

The chain carries TRBV13 and TRBJ1-1, with D possibly TRBD1 on 5 matching bases. Germline V CDR1 and CDR2: PRHDT, FYEKMQ (reference sequence). The CDR3 is made up of 12 amino acids. V was cut by 5 bases and J by 6 bases, with 10 bases left in between. CDR3 coding DNA: TGTGCCAGCAGCCGCGTCAGGGCTGAAGCTTTCTTT. Translating gives CASSRVRAEAFF. Together with reference TRBV13 and TRBJ1-1, the CDR3 gives the full variable domain: AAGVIQSPRHLIKEKRETATLKCYPIPRHDTVYWYQQGPGQDPQFLISFYEKMQSDKGSIPDRFSAQQFSDYHSELNMSSLELGDSALYFCASSRVRAEAFFGQGTRLTVV.

The chain uses TRBV11-2 and TRBJ2-7, with 8 nucleotides matching TRBD2. The CDR3 runs to 15 residues. Germline V gene data show CDR1 as SGHAT and CDR2 as FQNNGV. Unmatched junction bases numbered 4, after V lost 1 base and J lost 2 bases. The CDR3: CASSLGGGLAYEQYF. The CDR3, as DNA: TGTGCCAGCAGCTTAGGGGGGGGACTAGCCTACGAGCAGTACTTC. The full variable domain, rest sourced from reference TRBV11-2 and TRBJ2-7, is EAGVAQSPRYKIIEKRQSVAFWCNPISGHATLYWYQQILGQGPKLLIQFQNNGVVDDSQLPKDRFSAERLKGVDSTLKIQPAKLEDSAVYLCASSLGGGLAYEQYFGPGTRLTVT.

The rearrangement uses TRBV23-1 and TRBJ1-3; no firm D call. TRBV23-1 is annotated as an ORF whose role is uncertain. Deletions cut 5 bases from V and 3 bases from J, with 11 bases between. The CDR3 runs to 14 residues. CDR3 nucleotide sequence: TGCGCCAGCAGTAGAGGGTGTAATGGAAACACCATATATTTT. Translation: CASSRGCNGNTIYF.

This chain uses TRBV9 with TRBJ2-1; no clear D gene. Per germline, CDR1 SGDLS and CDR2 YYNGEE. Trimming took off 0 bases at V and 12 bases at J, with 13 bases between the two ends. This CDR3 comprises 13 residues. The CDR3 DNA follows: TGTGCCAGCAGCGTAGCTCCTCAGGAAGGGCAGTTCTTC. This sequence encodes CASSVAPQEGQFF.

The V gene is TRBV2, the J gene TRBJ1-1; D is unresolved. Trimming took off 8 bases at V and 8 bases at J, with 3 bases between the two ends. In germline, CDR1 is SNHLY, CDR2 FYNNEI. The CDR3 extends over 8 amino acids. CDR3 protein: CASGEAFF. In nucleotides, the CDR3 is TGTGCCAGCGGCGAAGCTTTCTTT.

A note on this clonotype: Its ends do not fully match the called genes, so a read error is possible. The chain's CDR3 is CSVDPRYYDAF. In DNA form, the CDR3 reads TGCAGCGTCGACCCTCGTTATTATGACGCCTTC. The chain links TRBV29-1 to TRBJ1-2; no reliable D call. This CDR3 contains 11 residues. Germline CDR1 SQVTM, CDR2 ANQGSEA.

The V call is TRBV20-1, the J call TRBJ2-1; TRBD2 matches 7 bases. Per the germline V gene, CDR1 is DFQATT and CDR2 is SNEGSKA (reference sequence). Germline trimming cut 5 bases from V and 2 bases from J; bases unmatched to any gene: 6. The CDR3 contains 14 residues. The CDR3 protein is CSAPLADTYNEQFF. The CDR3 DNA follows: TGCAGTGCTCCTCTAGCGGATACCTACAATGAGCAGTTCTTC.

The chain has TRBV29-1 and TRBJ1-2; a weak D match, TRBD1 (6 bases). The CDR3 totals 15 residues. V gave up 0 bases and J gave up 3 bases, with 14 bases separating them. Germline V lookup: CDR1 SQVTM, CDR2 ANQGSEA. The CDR3 reads CSVEDRQGSDYGYTF. In DNA form, the CDR3 reads TGCAGCGTTGAAGATCGGCAGGGGTCGGACTATGGCTACACCTTC.

The V and J genes are TRBV13 and TRBJ2-1; 8 bases align to TRBD1. V gave up 3 bases and J gave up 8 bases; unmatched junction bases: 9. The germline V gene has CDR1 PRHDT and CDR2 FYEKMQ (reference sequence). The CDR3 is made up of 15 amino acids. This chain's CDR3 is CASSLHTGGRDEQFF. In nucleotides, the CDR3 is TGTGCCAGCAGCTTGCACACAGGGGGAAGAGATGAGCAGTTCTTC.

The rearrangement links TRBV12-3 or TRBV12-4 to TRBJ1-2; 8 nucleotides line up with TRBD1. J was trimmed by 1 base and V by 1 base; bases with no gene match: 2. This CDR3 region has 15 residues. In DNA form, the CDR3 reads TGTGCCAGCAGTTTAGGTGGACAGGGTAACTATGGCTACACCTTC. Translated, it gives CASSLGGQGNYGYTF.

This chain uses TRBV9 with TRBJ1-1; no firm D call. The germline V gene encodes CDR1 SGDLS and CDR2 YYNGEE. V was shortened by 3 bases and J by 4 bases, with 7 bases between the two germline ends. The CDR3 runs 12 residues. CDR3 protein: CASSANPTEAFF. CDR3 DNA: TGTGCCAGCAGCGCCAACCCCACTGAAGCTTTCTTT.

The chain links TRBV12-3 or TRBV12-4 to TRBJ1-5; D ambiguous. The V gene lost 6 bases and the J gene lost 3 bases, with 6 bases spanning the gap. The CDR3 length is 12 residues. The CDR3 region is CASRRANQPQHF. The CDR3 DNA reads TGTGCCAGCAGAAGGGCCAATCAGCCCCAGCATTTT.